Each of the 3 T cell receptor beta chains below was sequenced from the same sample in a study of early T cells in non-severe SARS-CoV-2 infection (dated by TCRdb to the early 2020s). The library was made by 5' RACE. Sequencing took place on a NextSeq 500. The raw public reads went through TCRdb reprocessing: fastp at Q25, MiXCR clone calling, in-frame beta chains kept. One record per CDR3 amino acid sequence lists the most common genes and DNA. The sample contains tens of thousands of distinct CDR3 sequences, about 5.7% of them found a single time. The top ten clonotypes cover 5.8% of the sample. Sample: whole blood. The receptors stem from an adult who was a healthcare worker with PCR-confirmed SARS-CoV-2 infection or an uninfected control (not recorded which).

This clonotype showed up many times. The chain employs TRBV12-3 or TRBV12-4 and TRBJ1-5; D is possibly TRBD1 (5 bases). The V and J ends lost 3 bases and 6 bases respectively, with 6 bases between them. The CDR3 has 12 amino acids. The CDR3 loop is CASSFGGQPQHF. The CDR3 DNA follows: TGTGCCAGCAGTTTCGGGGGTCAGCCCCAGCATTTT.

This clonotype was seen a handful of times. The V and J genes are TRBV29-1 and TRBJ2-7; D remains ambiguous. Germline loops: CDR1 SQVTM, CDR2 ANQGSEA. The CDR3 is 15 amino acids. The V and J ends lost 4 bases and 0 bases respectively, with 16 bases between them. DNA for the CDR3: TGCAGCGTTGCGTCCACGGTGGACGGCTCCTACGAGCAGTACTTC. It encodes CSVASTVDGSYEQYF.

This clonotype was counted ten times or more. An end of the junction does not agree with germline; a read error may underlie this. The chain uses TRBV5-6 and TRBJ2-7; tentative D call: TRBD2 (5 bases). The CDR3 length is 15 residues. Germline V lookup: CDR1 SGHDT, CDR2 YYEEEE. The CDR3 DNA sequence: TGTGCCAGCGCCTTGTACGGGGATGTCCCCTACGATCAGTACTTC. Translated, it gives CASALYGDVPYDQYF.